Following are 14 T cell receptor beta chains from one sample sequenced in a study of OX40 agonist ivuxolimab in advanced cancers. Some clones are missing from TCRdb's copy, which holds only in-frame ones; the method was immunoSEQ multiplex PCR. The table includes tens of thousands of clones, about 93% detected once. Sequencing used CD4+ or CD8+ T cells sorted from blood, obtained in a trial of the OX40 agonist ivuxolimab. These receptors all come from an adult with an advanced solid tumor such as melanoma, head and neck, liver or kidney cancer.

This chain links TRBV4-3 with TRBJ1-1; maybe TRBD1 (5 bases). Trimming stripped 4 bases from V and 4 bases from J, with 13 bases between. This CDR3 region has 14 residues. Germline V lookup: CDR1 LGHNA, CDR2 YSLEER. CDR3 DNA sequence: TGCGCCAGCAGCCGTGACCCGGGACTCACTGAAGCTTTCTTT. Encoded protein: CASSRDPGLTEAFF.

The chain employs TRBV30 and TRBJ1-3; no clear D gene. CDR3 size: 13 residues. Germline V gene sequence: CDR1 GTSNPN, CDR2 SVGIG (reference sequence). V was cut by 8 bases and J by 8 bases, with 19 bases left in between. CDR3 in amino acids: CAGDPGGWDTIYF. As DNA, the CDR3 is TGTGCCGGCGATCCGGGAGGGTGGGACACCATATATTTT.

This clone was found once. The chain employs TRBV9 and TRBJ2-7, with no clear D. Germline assignment: CDR1 SGDLS and CDR2 YYNGEE. V lost 0 bases, J lost 2 bases, and 15 bases lay in between. The CDR3 spans 16 residues. In DNA form, the CDR3 reads TGTGCCAGCAGCGTAGAAGCCGGGTCCCCAACCTACGAGCAGTACTTC. This codes for CASSVEAGSPTYEQYF.

V and J are TRBV6-5 and TRBJ2-3, with 7 bases lining up with TRBD2. The length of the CDR3 is 15 residues. CDR1 and CDR2 from the germline V gene are MNHEY and SVGAGI. J lost 4 bases, V lost 6 bases, and 10 bases had no gene match. In nucleotides, the CDR3 is TGTGCCAGCAGCTTGTATACTAGCGCCGCAGATACGCAGTATTTT. Translated: CASSLYTSAADTQYF.

The chain employs TRBV11-2 and TRBJ1-1; D is undetermined. Trimming left V 2 bases short and J 4 bases short, with 17 bases between. The CDR3 runs to 16 residues. Germline-derived CDR1 and CDR2 are SGHAT and FQNNGV. CDR3 DNA: TGTGCCAGCAGCTTAATCCCTTCCGTTGGCCTCACTGAAGCTTTCTTT. Residues: CASSLIPSVGLTEAFF.

V is TRBV4-1 and J is TRBJ1-3; possibly TRBD1 for D (6 bases). The CDR3 has 18 amino acids. V lost 0 bases and J 0 bases, leaving 15 bases between the germline ends. CDR1 is MGHRA, CDR2 YSYEKL, per germline. CDR3 nucleotide sequence: TGCGCCAGCAGCCAAGATCTCAGGACAGCAAGCTCTGGAAACACCATATATTTT. Encoded protein: CASSQDLRTASSGNTIYF.

This chain connects TRBV27 to TRBJ2-7; weak D call: TRBD2 (6 bases). Trimming left V 0 bases short and J 6 bases short, with 12 bases between. Per germline, CDR1 MNHEY and CDR2 SMNVEV (reference sequence). The CDR3 covers 14 residues. The CDR3 reads CASSLSGGFFEQYF. CDR3 DNA: TGTGCCAGCAGTTTATCTGGAGGGTTTTTCGAGCAGTACTTC.

This chain links TRBV11-2 with TRBJ2-3; D is perhaps TRBD1 or TRBD2 (6 bases each). V dropped 3 bases and J dropped 6 bases, with 7 bases sitting between them. This CDR3 has 12 amino acids. CDR1 is SGHAT and CDR2 is FQNNGV in the germline V gene. CDR3 sequence (DNA): TGTGCCAGCAGCTTGGGGGGCGATACGCAGTATTTT. This codes for CASSLGGDTQYF.

The table lists this clone with a count of one. The chain employs TRBV19 and TRBJ2-5; D is perhaps TRBD1 (6 bases). CDR1 and CDR2 (germline): LNHDA, SQIVND (reference sequence). The CDR3 loop spans 17 amino acids. The V and J ends lost 3 bases and 7 bases respectively, with 24 bases between them. The CDR3 region is CASSMPLSRDRRPTQYF. CDR3 DNA: TGTGCCAGTAGTATGCCTCTATCTCGAGACAGGCGCCCGACCCAGTACTTC.

The CDR3 reads CARSIGQGVDWDTEAFF. CDR3 nucleotides: TGTGCCAGAAGTATAGGACAGGGGGTTGATTGGGACACTGAAGCTTTCTTT. The genes are TRBV5-3 and TRBJ1-1; 10 bases align to TRBD1. TRBV5-3 falls under the ORF class, with uncertain function. This CDR3 is 17 amino acids long. V was pared by 5 bases and J by 3 bases, with 13 bases of the junction left unmatched.

V usage is TRBV4-3 and J usage is TRBJ1-5, with D possibly being TRBD1 (5 bases). Per the germline V gene, CDR1 is LGHNA and CDR2 is YSLEER. CDR3 length equals 15 residues. The ends were cut back, 0 bases at V and 8 bases at J, with 14 bases in the middle. The CDR3 nucleotides are TGCGCCAGCAGCCAAGATGGGGGACCAAATGAGCCCCAGCATTTT. This translates into CASSQDGGPNEPQHF.

The chain uses TRBV9 and TRBJ1-1; TRBD1 agrees at 11 bases. Germline V gene lookup returns CDR1 SGDLS and CDR2 YYNGEE. V shed 3 bases and J 2 bases; nucleotides not matched to a gene: 6. The CDR3 runs to 16 residues. The chain's CDR3 is CASSGGQGATNTEAFF. The CDR3 bases are TGTGCCAGCAGCGGCGGACAGGGGGCTACAAACACTGAAGCTTTCTTT.

This clone was seen only once. This chain connects TRBV6-1 to TRBJ2-7; the D gene could be TRBD1 or TRBD2 (6 bases each). Germline V gene lookup returns CDR1 MNHNS and CDR2 SASEGT. Trimming pared 1 base from V and 4 bases from J, leaving 14 bases between. The CDR3 has 15 residues. In DNA form, the CDR3 reads TGTGCCAGCAGTGAAGAGGGGGGCCTCTCTTACGAGCAGTACTTC. Translating gives CASSEEGGLSYEQYF.

CDR3 in DNA: TGTGCCAGCAGCCCCGGCCATACGGGGAGCAATGAGCAGTTCTTC. Encoded protein: CASSPGHTGSNEQFF. V is TRBV11-3 and J is TRBJ2-1; D might be TRBD2 (5 bases). V lost 5 bases to trimming and J lost 6 bases, with 17 bases between them. The germline V gene has CDR1 SGHNT and CDR2 YENEEA. The CDR3 has 15 amino acids.